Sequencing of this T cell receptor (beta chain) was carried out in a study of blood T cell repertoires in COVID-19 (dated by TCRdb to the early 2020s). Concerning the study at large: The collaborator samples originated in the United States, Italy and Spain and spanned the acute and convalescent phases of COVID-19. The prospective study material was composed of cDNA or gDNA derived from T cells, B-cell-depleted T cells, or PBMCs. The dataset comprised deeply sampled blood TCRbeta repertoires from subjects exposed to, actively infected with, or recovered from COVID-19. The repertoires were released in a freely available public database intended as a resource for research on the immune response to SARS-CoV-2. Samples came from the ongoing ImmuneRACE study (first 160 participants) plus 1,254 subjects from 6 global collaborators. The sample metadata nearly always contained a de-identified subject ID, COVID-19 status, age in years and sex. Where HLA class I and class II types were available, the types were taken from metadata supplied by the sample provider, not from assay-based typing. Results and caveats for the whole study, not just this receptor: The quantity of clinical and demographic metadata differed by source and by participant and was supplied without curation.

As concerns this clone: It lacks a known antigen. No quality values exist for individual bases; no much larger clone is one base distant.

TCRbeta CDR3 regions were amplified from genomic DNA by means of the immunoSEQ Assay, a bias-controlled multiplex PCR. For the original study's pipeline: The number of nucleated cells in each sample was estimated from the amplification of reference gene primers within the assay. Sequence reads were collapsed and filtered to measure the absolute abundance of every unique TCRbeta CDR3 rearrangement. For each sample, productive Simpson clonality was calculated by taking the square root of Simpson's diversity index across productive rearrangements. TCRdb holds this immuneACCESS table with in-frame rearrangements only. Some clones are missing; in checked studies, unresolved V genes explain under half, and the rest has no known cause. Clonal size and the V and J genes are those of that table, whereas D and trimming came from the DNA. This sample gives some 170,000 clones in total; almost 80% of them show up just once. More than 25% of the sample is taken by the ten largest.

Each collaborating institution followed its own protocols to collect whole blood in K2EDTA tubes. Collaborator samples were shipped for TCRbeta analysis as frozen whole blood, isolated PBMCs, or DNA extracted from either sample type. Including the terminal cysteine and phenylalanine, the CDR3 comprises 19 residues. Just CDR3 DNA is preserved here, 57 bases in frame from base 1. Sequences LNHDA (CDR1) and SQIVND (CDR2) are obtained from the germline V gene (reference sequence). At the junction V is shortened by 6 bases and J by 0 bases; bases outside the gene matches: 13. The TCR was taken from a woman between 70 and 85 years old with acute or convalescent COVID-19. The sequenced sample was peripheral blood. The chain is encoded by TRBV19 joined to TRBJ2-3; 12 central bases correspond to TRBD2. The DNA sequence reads TGTGCCAGTAGCAACCTCGGGACTAGCGGGTCCTCTAGCACAGATACGCAGTATTTT. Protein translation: CASSNLGTSGSSSTDTQYF.